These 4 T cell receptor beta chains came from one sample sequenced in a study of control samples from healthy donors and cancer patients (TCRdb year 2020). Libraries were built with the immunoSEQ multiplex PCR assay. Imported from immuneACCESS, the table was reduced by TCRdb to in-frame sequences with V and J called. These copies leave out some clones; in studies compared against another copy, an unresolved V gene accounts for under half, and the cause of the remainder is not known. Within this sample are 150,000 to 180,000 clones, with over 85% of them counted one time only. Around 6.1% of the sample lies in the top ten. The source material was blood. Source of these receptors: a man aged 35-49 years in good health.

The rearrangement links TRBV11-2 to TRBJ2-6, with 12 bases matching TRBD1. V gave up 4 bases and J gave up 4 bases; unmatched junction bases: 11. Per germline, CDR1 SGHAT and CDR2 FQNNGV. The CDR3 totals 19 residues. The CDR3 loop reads CASSSVPGQGAHGANVLTF. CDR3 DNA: TGTGCCAGCAGCTCCGTCCCGGGACAGGGGGCGCACGGGGCCAACGTCCTGACTTTC.

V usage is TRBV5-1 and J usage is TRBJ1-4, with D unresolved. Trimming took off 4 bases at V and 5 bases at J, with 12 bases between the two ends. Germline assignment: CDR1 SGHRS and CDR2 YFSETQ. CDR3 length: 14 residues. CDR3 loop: CASSPLYRNEKLFF. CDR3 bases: TGCGCCAGCAGCCCCTTATATCGAAATGAAAAACTGTTTTTT. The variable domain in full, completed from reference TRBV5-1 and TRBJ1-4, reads KAGVTQTPRYLIKTRGQQVTLSCSPISGHRSVSWYQQTPGQGLQFLFEYFSETQRNKGNFPGRFSGRQFSNSRSEMNVSTLELGDSALYLCASSPLYRNEKLFFGSGTQLSVL.

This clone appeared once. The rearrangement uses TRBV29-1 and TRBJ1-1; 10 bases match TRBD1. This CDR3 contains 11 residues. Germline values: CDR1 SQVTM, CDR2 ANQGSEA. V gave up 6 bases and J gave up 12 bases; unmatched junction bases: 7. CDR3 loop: CSVGDRGTTFF. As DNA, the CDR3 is TGCAGCGTGGGGGACAGGGGAACAACTTTCTTT.

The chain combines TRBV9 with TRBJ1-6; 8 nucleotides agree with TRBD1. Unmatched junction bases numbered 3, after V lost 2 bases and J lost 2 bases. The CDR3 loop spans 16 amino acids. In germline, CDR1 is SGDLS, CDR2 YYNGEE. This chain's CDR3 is CASSVTGDPYNSPLHF. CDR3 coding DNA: TGTGCCAGCAGCGTGACAGGGGACCCCTATAATTCACCCCTCCACTTT.